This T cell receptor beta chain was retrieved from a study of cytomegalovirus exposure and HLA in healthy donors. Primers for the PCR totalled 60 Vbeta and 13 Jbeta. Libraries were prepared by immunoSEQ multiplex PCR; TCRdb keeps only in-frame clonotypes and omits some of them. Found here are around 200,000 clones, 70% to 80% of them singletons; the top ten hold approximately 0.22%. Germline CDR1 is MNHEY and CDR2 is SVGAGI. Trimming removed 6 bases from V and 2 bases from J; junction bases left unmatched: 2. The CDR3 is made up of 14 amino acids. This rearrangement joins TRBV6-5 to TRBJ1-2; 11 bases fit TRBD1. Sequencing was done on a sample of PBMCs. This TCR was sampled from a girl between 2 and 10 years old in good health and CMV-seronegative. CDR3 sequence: CASRRTGGNYGYTF. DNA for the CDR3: TGTGCCAGCAGACGGACAGGGGGCAACTATGGCTACACCTTC.